This T cell receptor (beta chain) comes out of a study of regulatory T cells in long-lasting Graves disease. Findings of the study overall: Since the sample size was small, accuracy may have been reduced.

Sample time point: newly diagnosed GD, antithyroid drugs for less than 3 months. PBMC RNA was the source of the TCR library. The authors built TCR beta libraries using iRepertoire HTBI primers and Arm-PCR of CDR3 regions. TCRdb redid the calling of the multiplex PCR reads with MiXCR, one entry per CDR3 protein. The sample yields some 410,000 distinct CDR3 sequences, about 16% seen once. The CDR3 has 17 amino acids. Per germline, CDR1 SGHVS and CDR2 FNYEAQ. Trimming removed 1 base from V and 0 bases from J; junction bases left unmatched: 6. In its sample, this clonotype was seen many times. What it binds is not known. The same specimen was also included in a second study, on T cells in Graves' hyperthyroidism and ophthalmopathy. According to that study: Blood also carried most thyroid clonotypes expanded above 0.001.

The chain carries TRBV7-6 and TRBJ2-1, with 7 bases matching TRBD2. This specimen consisted of peripheral blood mononuclear cells (PBMCs), obtained at new diagnosis, from a patient treated with antithyroid drugs. The receptor's source is a woman in her twenties or thirties with Graves disease. The CDR3 nucleotides are TGTGCCAGCAGCTTAGATCGAGCGGGGCTCTCCTACAATGAGCAGTTCTTC. It translates to CASSLDRAGLSYNEQFF.